A single sample gave rise to the 14 T cell receptor beta chains below, sequenced in a study of regulatory T cells in long-lasting Graves disease. iRepertoire HTBI primers and Arm-PCR of CDR3 regions built TCR beta libraries. TCRdb reprocessed the multiplex PCR reads with MiXCR, giving one entry per CDR3 protein. The sample lists 400,000 to 500,000 distinct CDR3 sequences, just under 15% seen once, with 16% in the top ten. The time point is: newly diagnosed GD, antithyroid drugs for less than 3 months. The TCR library was prepared using RNA isolated from PBMCs. The data were also submitted as part of a second study, on T cells in Graves' hyperthyroidism and ophthalmopathy.

Sequenced material: peripheral blood mononuclear cells (PBMCs), taken at new diagnosis, from a patient treated with antithyroid drugs. The receptors derive from a woman between 25 and 40 years old with Graves disease.

This clonotype came up a few times. CDR3: CASSAMNTGELFF. In DNA, the CDR3 is TGTGCCAGCAGCGCTATGAACACCGGGGAGCTGTTTTTT. This chain uses TRBV13 with TRBJ2-2; D gene ambiguous. The CDR3 runs to 13 residues. The germline V gene has CDR1 PRHDT and CDR2 FYEKMQ (reference sequence). The V and J ends lost 5 bases and 1 base respectively, with 5 bases between them.

This clonotype was found a few times. The chain is built from TRBV6-2 or TRBV6-3 and TRBJ2-3; D is undetermined. The CDR3 extends over 12 amino acids. Per germline, CDR1 MNHEY and CDR2 SVGEGT. Trimming cost V 3 bases and J 6 bases, with 7 bases left between them. The CDR3 region is CASSYNGDTQYF. The CDR3 nucleotides are TGTGCCAGCAGTTATAACGGGGATACGCAGTATTTT.

This clonotype was detected ten times or more. V and J are TRBV20-1 and TRBJ1-1; D unresolved. V lost 6 bases and J 3 bases, leaving 14 bases between the germline ends. Germline CDR1 reads DFQATT; CDR2 reads SNEGSKA (reference sequence). The CDR3 contains 13 residues. In DNA, the CDR3 is TGCAGTGCCAGACGGGGAAGGGACACTGAAGCTTTCTTT. Translating gives CSARRGRDTEAFF.

This clonotype was counted at least ten times. The chain has TRBV29-1 and TRBJ2-7; D unresolved. The CDR3 has 10 amino acids. Per the germline V gene, CDR1 is SQVTM and CDR2 is ANQGSEA. With 2 bases removed from V and 3 bases from J, the gap between germline ends came to 2 bases. The CDR3: CSVEYYEQYF. The CDR3 DNA follows: TGCAGCGTTGAATACTACGAGCAGTACTTC.

The CDR3 sequence is CATSVGQPQHF. The CDR3 nucleotides read TGTGCCACCAGTGTGGGGCAGCCCCAGCATTTT. The rearrangement links TRBV24-1 to TRBJ1-5; no definite D call. Looked up from germline, CDR1 is KGHDR and CDR2 is SFDVKD. This CDR3 is built from 11 residues. The ends were cut back, 5 bases at V and 7 bases at J, with 5 bases in the middle.

This clonotype was seen a handful of times. For the CDR3, the DNA is TGTGCCAGCAGCCCGCGACAGGGGGCAGCCGGGGAGCTGTTTTTT. Protein product: CASSPRQGAAGELFF. V and J are TRBV9 and TRBJ2-2, with 10 bases aligning to TRBD1. The CDR3 loop spans 15 amino acids. The V gene end was trimmed by 4 bases and the J gene end by 6 bases; junction bases not matched to a gene: 6. CDR1 and CDR2 (germline): SGDLS, YYNGEE.

The V and J genes are TRBV30 and TRBJ2-7; TRBD2 aligns across 16 bases. Germline CDR1 GTSNPN, CDR2 SVGIG (reference sequence). J lost 3 bases, V lost 3 bases, and 14 bases had no gene match. The CDR3 totals 19 residues. The chain's CDR3 is CAWRDTPGLAGGAFYEQYF. CDR3 nucleotide sequence: TGTGCCTGGAGAGACACACCGGGACTAGCGGGAGGGGCCTTCTACGAGCAGTACTTC. The full variable domain, with the rest looked up from reference TRBV30 and TRBJ2-7, is SQTIHQWPATLVQPVGSPLSLECTVEGTSNPNLYWYRQAAGRGLQLLFYSVGIGQISSEVPQNLSASRPQDRQFILSSKKLLLSDSGFYLCAWRDTPGLAGGAFYEQYFGPGTRLTVT.

This clonotype was counted a few times. The chain carries TRBV7-9 and TRBJ1-1, with 7 bases identical to TRBD1. The V and J ends lost 6 bases and 10 bases, in that order; junction bases with no gene match: 14. This CDR3 contains 14 residues. The germline CDR1 and CDR2 sequences are SEHNR and FQNEAQ (reference sequence). This CDR3 is CASRARQGYTGAFF. Written as DNA, the CDR3 is TGTGCCAGCAGAGCCAGACAGGGCTATACCGGAGCTTTCTTT.

This clonotype was counted ten times or more. The chain employs TRBV29-1 and TRBJ2-1, with 13 bases aligning to TRBD2. CDR1 is SQVTM and CDR2 is ANQGSEA in the germline V gene. Losses at the gene ends were 8 bases for V and 2 bases for J; bases not matched to a gene: 6. This CDR3 has 15 amino acids. CDR3: CSHTSGRATYNEQFF. CDR3 DNA: TGCAGCCACACTAGCGGGAGGGCTACCTACAATGAGCAGTTCTTC.

The rearrangement joins TRBV6-5 to TRBJ1-1; no clear D gene. The ends were cut back, 0 bases at V and 1 base at J, with 9 bases in the middle. From germline, CDR1 is MNHEY and CDR2 SVGAGI. The CDR3 sequence is 15 residues long. The CDR3 loop is CASSYSPFTNTEAFF. The CDR3 DNA is TGTGCCAGCAGTTACTCACCCTTCACGAACACTGAAGCTTTCTTT.

At least ten counts were recorded for this clonotype. The chain has TRBV12-3 or TRBV12-4 and TRBJ1-5; unclear D gene. Trimming cost V 5 bases and J 2 bases, with 10 bases left between them. The CDR3 has 14 residues. This CDR3 is CASSLQVGNQPQHF. CDR3 nucleotides: TGTGCCAGCAGTCTGCAGGTTGGCAATCAGCCCCAGCATTTT.

In its sample, this clonotype was seen many times. This chain connects TRBV28 to TRBJ2-3, with D perhaps TRBD1 or TRBD2 (6 bases each). Germline loops: CDR1 MDHEN, CDR2 SYDVKM. Trimming left V 8 bases short and J 1 base short, with 10 bases between. The CDR3 runs 13 residues. The CDR3 DNA follows: TGTGCCAGCCTCGGGGGCGGCACAGATACGCAGTATTTT. It specifies CASLGGGTDTQYF.

The chain joins TRBV5-1 to TRBJ2-7; tentative D call: TRBD1 (6 bases). The V end was cut by 1 base, the J end by 1 base, with 12 bases between. CDR3 length: 15 residues. Germline V CDR1 and CDR2: SGHRS, YFSETQ. The CDR3: CASSLLEQGSYEQYF. Here the CDR3 DNA reads TGCGCCAGCAGCTTGTTGGAACAGGGTTCCTACGAGCAGTACTTC.

V usage is TRBV24-1 and J usage is TRBJ2-5; the match to TRBD2 covers 13 bases. The germline V gene encodes CDR1 KGHDR and CDR2 SFDVKD. V trimming: 2 bases; J trimming: 1 base; junction bases outside the gene matches: 9. The CDR3 is 19 amino acids. The CDR3 is CATSDSRRLAGGLQETQYF. Written as DNA, the CDR3 is TGTGCCACCAGTGATTCTCGTCGACTAGCGGGAGGCCTCCAAGAGACCCAGTACTTC.